The clone carrying this T cell receptor (beta chain) came up many times. Its antigen is unidentified. The CDR3 is 16 residues long. V dropped 0 bases and J dropped 2 bases, with 10 bases sitting between them. CDR1 is LGHNA and CDR2 is YSLEER in the germline V gene. The data belong to a study of response to subunit inactivated influenza vaccine. General observations from the study: The authors proposed limited new T cell recruitment per seasonal influenza vaccination.

TCRdb ran MiXCR on the RT-PCR reads and lists one entry per CDR3 protein. This table has fewer than 350,000 distinct CDR3 sequences, just over 20% appearing once. The chain joins TRBV4-3 to TRBJ1-4; D is uncertain. This TCR was recovered from a man between 50 and 75 years old who received an inactivated influenza vaccine. The source was PBMCs from blood, collected around 22 months after vaccination. CDR3 sequence (DNA): TGCGCCAGCAGCCAAGAATACGACGGGACTAATGAAAAACTGTTTTTT. Residues: CASSQEYDGTNEKLFF.